This T cell receptor (beta chain) appears in the sequencing data of a study of cytotoxic CD8 clonotypes in ibrutinib-treated CLL. Overall study context: Among responders, some 25 were partial and 2 complete; after median approximately 68 months, approximately 15 stayed remitted and approximately 12 progressed. Response samples were drawn at a median of about eleven months of treatment, range 6 to 36.

Only in-frame clones appear in the TCRdb table, and some are missing; sequencing was by immunoSEQ multiplex PCR. The sample lists 140,000 or so clones, roughly three quarters occurring once. Study observations and caveats: At baseline, clonality was higher than in age-matched healthy donors and correlated with CD8+ counts.

Points on this clone: No antigen is known for it.

The clonotype was recovered from a human donor with chronic lymphocytic leukemia. Material: PBMCs, obtained after 12 months of ibrutinib treatment.

This CDR3 reads CASTHLVTGELFF. CDR3 DNA sequence: TGTGCCAGCACTCACCTGGTCACCGGGGAGCTGTTTTTT. The chain joins TRBV28 to TRBJ2-2; no reliable D call. Germline V gene lookup returns CDR1 MDHEN and CDR2 SYDVKM. The V and J ends lost 7 bases and 4 bases respectively, with 10 bases between them. This CDR3 spans 13 amino acids.